Listed below are T cell receptor beta chains from one sample, sequenced in a study of blood T cell repertoires in COVID-19. The protocol was immunoSEQ multiplex PCR, while the TCRdb copy is restricted to in-frame clones and leaves out a portion. In the table there are 150,000 to 200,000 clones, 60% to 80% of which are singletons. Source material: peripheral blood. The receptors shown here come from a woman in her seventies with acute or convalescent COVID-19. CDR3s include the opening cysteine and the closing phenylalanine or tryptophan. A D gene is named only where the DNA matches it firmly. The listing skips clone size in some rows; elsewhere it reads once, few, many or a size class.

D gene	V gene	CDR3 length	clone size	J gene	CDR3 protein	CDR3 DNA
TRBD2	TRBV6-2/TRBV6-3	15	NA	TRBJ2-7	CASSEGLAGIYEQYF	TGTGCCAGCAGTGAGGGACTAGCGGGAATCTACGAGCAGTACTTC
TRBD1	TRBV19	18	few	TRBJ2-6	CASSYWAGGGSGANVLTF	TGTGCCAGTAGTTATTGGGCAGGGGGCGGGTCTGGGGCCAACGTCCTGACTTTC
TRBD1	TRBV7-2	15	NA	TRBJ1-4	CASSIMGQTNEKLFF	TGTGCCAGCAGCATCATGGGACAGACTAATGAAAAACTGTTTTTT
NA	TRBV19	13	NA	TRBJ1-5	CASSPGSHQPQHF	TGTGCCAGTAGTCCCGGTTCCCATCAGCCCCAGCATTTT
NA	TRBV9	18	NA	TRBJ2-2	CASSVGGGGGIGTGELFF	TGTGCCAGCAGCGTAGGCGGTGGAGGAGGGATTGGCACCGGGGAGCTGTTTTTT
NA	TRBV27	10	NA	TRBJ1-1	CARVDTEAFF	TGTGCCAGAGTAGACACTGAAGCTTTCTTT
TRBD2	TRBV5-1	13	NA	TRBJ2-1	CASSLAGTTEQFF	TGCGCCAGCAGCTTGGCCGGGACTACTGAGCAGTTCTTC
TRBD2	TRBV13	17	NA	TRBJ2-5	CASSPTGTSGPQETQYF	TGTGCCAGCAGCCCGACCGGGACTAGCGGCCCTCAAGAGACCCAGTACTTC
NA	TRBV18	12	NA	TRBJ2-5	CASSPTGETQYF	TGTGCCAGCTCACCAACAGGGGAGACCCAGTACTTC
NA	TRBV2	15	NA	TRBJ2-2	CASSEQRVNTGELFF	TGTGCCAGCAGTGAGCAGCGGGTGAACACCGGGGAGCTGTTTTTT
TRBD2	TRBV15	18	NA	TRBJ2-7	CATSREGGGLAGSYEQYF	TGTGCCACCAGCAGAGAGGGGGGAGGACTAGCGGGATCCTACGAGCAGTACTTC
NA	TRBV27	13	NA	TRBJ1-4	CASSFSNNEKLFF	TGTGCCAGCAGTTTCAGTAATAATGAAAAACTGTTTTTT
TRBD1	TRBV2	14	NA	TRBJ1-1	CASRGDSLNTEAFF	TGTGCCAGCAGAGGGGACAGTTTGAACACTGAAGCTTTCTTT
NA	TRBV24-1	13	NA	TRBJ2-5	CATSDPNQETQYF	TGTGCCACCAGTGATCCTAACCAAGAGACCCAGTACTTC
NA	TRBV19	15	NA	TRBJ1-6	CASSIFGPSGSPLHF	TGTGCCAGTAGTATATTTGGACCAAGCGGGTCACCCCTCCACTTT
TRBD1	TRBV5-6	14	once	TRBJ2-7	CASGSTGNGNEQYF	TGTGCCAGCGGCTCGACAGGGAACGGGAACGAGCAGTACTTC
NA	TRBV2	16	NA	TRBJ1-4	CASSGMVTATNEKLFF	TGTGCCAGCAGTGGGATGGTGACAGCTACTAATGAAAAACTGTTTTTT
NA	TRBV19	15	NA	TRBJ2-6	CASTFIAAGANVLTF	TGTGCCAGTACATTCATCGCGGCCGGGGCCAACGTCCTGACTTTC
NA	TRBV30	14	NA	TRBJ2-1	CAWSTSNSYNEQFF	TGTGCCTGGAGCACTAGTAACTCCTACAATGAGCAGTTCTTC
NA	TRBV11-3	14	NA	TRBJ2-2	CASSPRRAGGELFF	TGTGCCAGCAGTCCACGGCGGGCTGGCGGGGAGCTGTTTTTT